The rows below give T cell receptor beta chains drawn from one sample of a study of PD-1 blockade in classical Hodgkin lymphoma. Profiled with immunoSEQ multiplex PCR; TCRdb holds only in-frame clones, not every one. The sample gives 46,000 or so clones, around 66% of which show up once; about 11% is in the top ten. Sample: peripheral blood mononuclear cells (PBMCs), taken at baseline. Receptors originate from a human donor with classical Hodgkin lymphoma. The CDR3 runs from the conserved cysteine through the conserved F or W. The D gene is left open where the match is weak. Some rows have no size entry. The others give once, few or many, or a class for an expanded clone.

V gene	J gene	D gene	clone size	CDR3 DNA	CDR3 protein
TRBV25-1	TRBJ1-2	TRBD1	NA	TGTGCCAGCAGGACGACAGGGGGGTCTGGCTACACCTTC	CASRTTGGSGYTF
TRBV4-1	TRBJ1-5	NA	NA	TGCGCCAGCAGCCCCCCCGGGGATCAGCCCCAGCATTTT	CASSPPGDQPQHF
TRBV12-5	TRBJ2-7	NA	NA	TGTGCTAGTGGTTCTCTGAAATACGAGCAGTACTTC	CASGSLKYEQYF
TRBV5-1	TRBJ1-1	TRBD1	NA	TGCGCCAGCAGCTTGGGGGACAGGCCTGAAGCTTTCTTT	CASSLGDRPEAFF
TRBV14	TRBJ1-4	NA	few	TGTGCCAGCAGCCGGGCGGATAATGAAAAACTGTTTTTT	CASSRADNEKLFF
TRBV5-1	TRBJ1-5	NA	NA	TGCGCCAGCAGTCGTTGGGGGGATGGCAATCAGCCCCAGCATTTT	CASSRWGDGNQPQHF
TRBV5-1	TRBJ1-1	NA	NA	TGTGCCAGCAGCTTGGCCCTGGCGCTTGAAGCTTTCTTT	CASSLALALEAFF
TRBV2	TRBJ1-1	NA	NA	TGTGCCAGCAAGGGGGGGGAGGCCCGGAACACTGAAGCTTTCTTT	CASKGGEARNTEAFF
TRBV10-3	TRBJ1-5	NA	NA	TGTGCCATCAGTGAGTCGACTAGTCAGCCCCAGCATTTT	CAISESTSQPQHF
TRBV27	TRBJ2-5	NA	NA	TGTGCCAGCAGTTTTAACAGTGGAGAGACCCAGTACTTC	CASSFNSGETQYF
TRBV7-9	TRBJ1-5	NA	NA	TGTGCCAGCAGCCCCTTCGCCGACACGCCCCAGCATTTT	CASSPFADTPQHF
TRBV2	TRBJ2-3	TRBD2	NA	TGTGCCAGCAGTGGATTGACTAGCGGGGCGGATACGCAGTATTTT	CASSGLTSGADTQYF
TRBV18	TRBJ1-4	NA	once	TGTGCCAGCTCCCCGGGACGGTCAACTAATGAAAAACTGTTTTTT	CASSPGRSTNEKLFF
TRBV5-1	TRBJ2-1	NA	NA	TGCGCCAGCAGCTCCCCACAGAATGAGCAGTTCTTC	CASSSPQNEQFF
TRBV7-6	TRBJ2-3	TRBD1	NA	TGTGCCAGCAGCTCCCGGGACAGGGGGGCCTTGGGGGGCACAGATACGCAGTATTTT	CASSSRDRGALGGTDTQYF
TRBV6-6	TRBJ1-1	NA	NA	TGTGCCAGCAGCCTCTCCACTGAAGCTTTCTTT	CASSLSTEAFF
TRBV4-1	TRBJ2-1	NA	few	TGCGCCAGCAGCCAAGGGGTATACAATGAGCAGTTCTTC	CASSQGVYNEQFF
TRBV18	TRBJ2-7	NA	NA	TGTGCCAGCTCACCACCGCACAGCTACGAGCAGTACTTC	CASSPPHSYEQYF
TRBV18	TRBJ1-4	TRBD1	NA	TGTGCCAGCTCACGTGGTACAGGGGGCGAGAATGAAAAACTGTTTTTT	CASSRGTGGENEKLFF
TRBV27	TRBJ1-2	NA	NA	TGTGCCAGCAGTTTAGGGGGGACGGTCCCCTATAGCTATGGCTACACCTTC	CASSLGGTVPYSYGYTF
TRBV27	TRBJ2-5	NA	NA	TGTGCCAGCAACCCATCAGGCGAGAGAGAGACCCAGTACTTC	CASNPSGERETQYF
TRBV9	TRBJ1-1	TRBD1	NA	TGTGCCAGCAGCGTGGGACAGTTTTACACTGAAGCTTTCTTT	CASSVGQFYTEAFF
TRBV16	TRBJ2-7	NA	NA	TGTGCCAGCAGCCAAACGGCAGGGACGGGAGAGCAGTACTTC	CASSQTAGTGEQYF
TRBV19	TRBJ2-7	TRBD1	few	TGTGCCAGTACCGACAGGGGGGGCTACGAGCAGTACTTC	CASTDRGGYEQYF
TRBV5-4	TRBJ1-2	NA	few	TGTGCCAGCAGCTTGGACCAGAACTATGGCTACACCTTC	CASSLDQNYGYTF
TRBV11-2	TRBJ2-1	TRBD2	once	TGTGCCAGCAGCACGGGACTAGCGGGGACAAATGAGCAGTTCTTC	CASSTGLAGTNEQFF
TRBV6-6	TRBJ2-7	NA	NA	TGTGCCAGCAGCAAATCCGACAGCATGGCCCCCGAGCAGTACTTC	CASSKSDSMAPEQYF
TRBV5-1	TRBJ1-6	NA	NA	TGCGCCAGCAGCCCAGAGGGTTTCCCCCTCCACTTT	CASSPEGFPLHF
TRBV5-6	TRBJ2-7	NA	NA	TGTGCCAGCAGCTCGGACAGATCCTACGAGCAGTACTTC	CASSSDRSYEQYF
TRBV14	TRBJ2-3	NA	NA	TGTGCCAGCAGCCATGGGGTGGTGTCCTTCTCTAGCACAGATACGCAGTATTTT	CASSHGVVSFSSTDTQYF
TRBV28	TRBJ1-5	NA	NA	TGTGCCAGCAGTTTAGGCGGCCTGAGCAATCAGCCCCAGCATTTT	CASSLGGLSNQPQHF
TRBV5-1	TRBJ1-2	TRBD1	NA	TGCGCCAGCAGCTTGGGGACAGGGACCTATGGCTACACCTTC	CASSLGTGTYGYTF
TRBV19	TRBJ1-2	NA	NA	TGTGCCAGTAGTATAGGGTCCTGGGATTCCTATGGCTACACCTTC	CASSIGSWDSYGYTF